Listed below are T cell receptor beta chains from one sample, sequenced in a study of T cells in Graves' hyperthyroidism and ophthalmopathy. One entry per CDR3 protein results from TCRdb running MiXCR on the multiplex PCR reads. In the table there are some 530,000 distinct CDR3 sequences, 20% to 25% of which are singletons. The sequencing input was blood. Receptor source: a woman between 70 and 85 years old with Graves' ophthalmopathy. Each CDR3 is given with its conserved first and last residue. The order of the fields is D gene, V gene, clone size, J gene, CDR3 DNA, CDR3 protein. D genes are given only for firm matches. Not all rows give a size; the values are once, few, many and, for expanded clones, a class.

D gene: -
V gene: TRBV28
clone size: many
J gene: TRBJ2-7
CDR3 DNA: TGTGCCAGCAGTTTAAGGACGCCGACCTACGAGCAGTACTTC
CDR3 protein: CASSLRTPTYEQYF

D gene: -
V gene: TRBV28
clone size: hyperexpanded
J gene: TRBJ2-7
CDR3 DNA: TGTGCCAGCAGTTTGTTTGGTCTGGATTACTACGAGCAGTACTTC
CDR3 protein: CASSLFGLDYYEQYF

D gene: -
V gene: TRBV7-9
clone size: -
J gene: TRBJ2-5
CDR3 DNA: TGTGCCAGCGGCTTAGAGACCGAAGGACTGTACTTC
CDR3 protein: CASGLETEGLYF

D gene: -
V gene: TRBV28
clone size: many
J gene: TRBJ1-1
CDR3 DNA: TGTGCCAGCAGCGCGAACAGGGTAGGTGAAGCTTTCTTT
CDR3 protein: CASSANRVGEAFF

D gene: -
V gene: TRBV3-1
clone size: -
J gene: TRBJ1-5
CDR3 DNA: TGTGCCAGCAGCCAAGGGGGGGCGGTCAATCAGCCCCAGCATTTT
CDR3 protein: CASSQGGAVNQPQHF

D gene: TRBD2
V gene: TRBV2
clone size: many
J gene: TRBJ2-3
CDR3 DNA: TGTGCCAGCGAGCGGGAGACAGATACGCAGTATTTT
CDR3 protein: CASERETDTQYF

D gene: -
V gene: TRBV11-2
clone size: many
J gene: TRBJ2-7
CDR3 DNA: TGTGCCAGCACCGTAGGGGGGAGCACCTACGAGCAGTACTTC
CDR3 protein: CASTVGGSTYEQYF

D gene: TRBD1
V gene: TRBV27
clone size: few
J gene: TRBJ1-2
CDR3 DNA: TGTGCCAGCAGGCTACAGGGGGGTGATTACTATGGCTACACCTTC
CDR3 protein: CASRLQGGDYYGYTF

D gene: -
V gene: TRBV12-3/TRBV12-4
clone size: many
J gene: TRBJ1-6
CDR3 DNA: TGTGCCAGCAGTTCGGATGGTAGGAATTCACCCCTCCACTTT
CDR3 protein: CASSSDGRNSPLHF

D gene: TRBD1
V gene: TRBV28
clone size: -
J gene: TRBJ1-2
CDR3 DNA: TGTGCCAGCAGTTTAGGGACAGATTACTATGGCTACACCTTC
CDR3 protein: CASSLGTDYYGYTF

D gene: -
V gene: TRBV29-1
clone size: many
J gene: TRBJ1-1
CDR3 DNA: TGCAGCGTTGAAGGGCAGCGAGGGTTCGGCACTGAAGCTTTCTTT
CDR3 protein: CSVEGQRGFGTEAFF

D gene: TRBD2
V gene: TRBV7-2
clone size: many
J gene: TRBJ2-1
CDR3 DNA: TGTGCCAGCACGGTGGGACTAGCGGCCAATGAGCAGTTCTTC
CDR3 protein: CASTVGLAANEQFF

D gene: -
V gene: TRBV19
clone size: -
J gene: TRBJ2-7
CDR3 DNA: TGTGCCAGTAGTATTCGCGGCACCTCCTACGAGCAGTACTTC
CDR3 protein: CASSIRGTSYEQYF

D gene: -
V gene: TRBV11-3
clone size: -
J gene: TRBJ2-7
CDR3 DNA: TGTGCCAGCAGCAAGGGGTCGGAAGAGCAGTACTTC
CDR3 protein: CASSKGSEEQYF

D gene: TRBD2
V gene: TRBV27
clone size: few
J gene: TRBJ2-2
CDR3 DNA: TGTGCCAGCAGTTTCTTAGCGGGAGTGGTCGCCGGGGAGCTGTTTTTT
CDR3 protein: CASSFLAGVVAGELFF

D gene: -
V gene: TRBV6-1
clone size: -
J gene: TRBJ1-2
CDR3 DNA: TGTGCCAGCAGATCCCGACAGTCTAACTATGGCTACACCTTC
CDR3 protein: CASRSRQSNYGYTF

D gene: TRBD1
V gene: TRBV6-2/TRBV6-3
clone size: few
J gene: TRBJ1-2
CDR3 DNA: TGTGCCAGCAGCACCCCCAGGGGGCCCAACTATGGCTACACCTTC
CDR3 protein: CASSTPRGPNYGYTF

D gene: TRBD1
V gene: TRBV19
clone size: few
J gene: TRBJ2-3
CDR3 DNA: TGTGCCAGTACCGGACAGGGAGCAGATACGCAGTATTTT
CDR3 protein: CASTGQGADTQYF

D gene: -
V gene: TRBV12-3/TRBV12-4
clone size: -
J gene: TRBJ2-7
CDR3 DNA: TGTGCCAGCAGTCCCCTCGAGTCAGGCTACGAGCAGTACTTC
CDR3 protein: CASSPLESGYEQYF

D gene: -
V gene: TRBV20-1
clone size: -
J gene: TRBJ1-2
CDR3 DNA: TGCAGTGCTAGAGATCCGTTAGCTAACTATGGCTACACCTTC
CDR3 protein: CSARDPLANYGYTF

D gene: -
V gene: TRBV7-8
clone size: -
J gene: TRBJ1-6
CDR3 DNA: TGTGCCAGCAGCTTAGTGGTTTCACCCCTCCACTTT
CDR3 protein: CASSLVVSPLHF

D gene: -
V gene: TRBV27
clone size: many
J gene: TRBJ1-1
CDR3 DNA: TGTGCCAGCAGTTTCGGGGAGGCGAACACTGAAGCTTTCTTT
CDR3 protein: CASSFGEANTEAFF

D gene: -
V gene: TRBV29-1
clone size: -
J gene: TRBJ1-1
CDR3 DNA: TGCAGCGCCTCTGAGGGCGGTGAAGCTTTCTTT
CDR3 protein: CSASEGGEAFF

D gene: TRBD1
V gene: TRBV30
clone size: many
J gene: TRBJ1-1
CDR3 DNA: TGTGCCTGCAAAGGACAGGGGAAGGCTGAAGCTTTCTTT
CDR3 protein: CACKGQGKAEAFF

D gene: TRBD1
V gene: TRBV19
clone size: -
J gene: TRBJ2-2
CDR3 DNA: TGTGCCAGTAGTATAGAAGGGACAGACCGCACCGGGGAGCTGTTTTTT
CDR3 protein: CASSIEGTDRTGELFF

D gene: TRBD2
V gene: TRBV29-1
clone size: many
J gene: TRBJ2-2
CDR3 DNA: TGCAGCGTGGACAAGCTAGGTAGCGGGCTCACCGGGGAGCTGTTTTTT
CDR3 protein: CSVDKLGSGLTGELFF

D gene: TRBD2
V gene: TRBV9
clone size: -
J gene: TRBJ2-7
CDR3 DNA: TGTGCCAGCAGCGTAGGGACTAGCGGGAGTAGCGAGCAGTACTTC
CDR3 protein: CASSVGTSGSSEQYF

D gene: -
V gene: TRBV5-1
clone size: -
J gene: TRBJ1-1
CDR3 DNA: TGTGCCAGCAGTCGATTAAAGGCTCTTCGAGCTTTCTTT
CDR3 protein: CASSRLKALRAFF

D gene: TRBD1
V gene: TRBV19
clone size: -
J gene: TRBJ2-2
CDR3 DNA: TGTGCCAGTAGCAATAGCGCCGGGACAGGGATCACCGGGGAGCTGTTTTTT
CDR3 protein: CASSNSAGTGITGELFF

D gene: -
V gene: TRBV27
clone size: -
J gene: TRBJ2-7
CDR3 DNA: TGTGCCAGCAGGAATACGGGATTCCAGTCGGGGCAGTACTTC
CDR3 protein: CASRNTGFQSGQYF

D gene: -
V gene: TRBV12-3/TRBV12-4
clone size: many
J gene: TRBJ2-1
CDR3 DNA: TGTGCCAGCAGTTTTCAGGCGGGCTTGGGCGGTGAGCAGTTCTTC
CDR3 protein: CASSFQAGLGGEQFF

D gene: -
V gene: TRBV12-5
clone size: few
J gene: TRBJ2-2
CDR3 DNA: TGTGCTAGTGGTTTCCTTTCCACCGGGGAGCTGTTTTTT
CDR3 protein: CASGFLSTGELFF

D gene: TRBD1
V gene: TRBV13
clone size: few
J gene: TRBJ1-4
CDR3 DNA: TGTGCCAGCGGACAGGGTATTAATAATGAAAAACTGTTTTTT
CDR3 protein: CASGQGINNEKLFF

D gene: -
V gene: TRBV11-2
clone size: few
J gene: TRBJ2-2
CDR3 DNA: TGTGCCAGCAGCTCAAGACACCTAAACACCGGGGAGCTGTTTTTT
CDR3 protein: CASSSRHLNTGELFF

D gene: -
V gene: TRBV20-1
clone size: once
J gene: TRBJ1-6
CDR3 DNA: TGCAGTGCTAGAGATTACAGAACAGGTGATCCCAGAGGTTCACCCCTCCACTTT
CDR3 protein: CSARDYRTGDPRGSPLHF

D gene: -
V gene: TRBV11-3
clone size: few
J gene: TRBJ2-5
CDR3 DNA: TGTGCCAGCAGCTTAGGAGGCCTCGGATCGGGAGAGACCCAGTACTTC
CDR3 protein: CASSLGGLGSGETQYF

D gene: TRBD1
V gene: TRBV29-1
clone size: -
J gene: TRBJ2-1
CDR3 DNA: TGCAGCGTTGATCCGGACAGGACTTACAATGAGCAGTTCTTC
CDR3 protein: CSVDPDRTYNEQFF

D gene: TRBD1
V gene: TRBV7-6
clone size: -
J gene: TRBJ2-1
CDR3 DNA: TGTGCCAGCAGCCTTTCTTACAGGGGTTCCTACAATGAGCAGTTCTTC
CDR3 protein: CASSLSYRGSYNEQFF

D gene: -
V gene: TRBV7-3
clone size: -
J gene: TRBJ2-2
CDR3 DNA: TGTGCCAGCAGCTTAGTCCTCGGGGGGGAGCTGTTTTTT
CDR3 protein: CASSLVLGGELFF

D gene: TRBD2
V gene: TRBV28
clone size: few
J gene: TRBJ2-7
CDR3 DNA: TGTGCCAGCAGCCCAAGGCTGGGTCTAGCGGGAGGGGCCCTCAAGCAGTACTTC
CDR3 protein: CASSPRLGLAGGALKQYF

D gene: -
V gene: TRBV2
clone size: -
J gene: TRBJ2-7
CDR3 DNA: TGTGCCAGCAGTGGACTAGTGGGAGCGGGCTCCTACGAGCAGTACTTC
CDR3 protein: CASSGLVGAGSYEQYF

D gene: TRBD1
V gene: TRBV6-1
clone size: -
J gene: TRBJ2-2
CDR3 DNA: TGTGCCAGCAGTCCCGGGACAGGGAGTAGAACCGGGGAGCTGTTTTTT
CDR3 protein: CASSPGTGSRTGELFF

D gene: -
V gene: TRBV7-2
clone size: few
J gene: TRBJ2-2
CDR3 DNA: TGTGCCAGCAGCCGGGGAATTCCCGGGGAGCTGTTTTTT
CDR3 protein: CASSRGIPGELFF

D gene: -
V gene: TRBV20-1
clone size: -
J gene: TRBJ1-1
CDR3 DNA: TGCAGTGCTACCGGGTCCCTGAACACTGAAGCTTTCTTT
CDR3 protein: CSATGSLNTEAFF

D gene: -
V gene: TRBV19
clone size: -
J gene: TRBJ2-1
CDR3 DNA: TGTGCCAGTAGTATCGCCACCCGGAGGGAGCAGTTCTTC
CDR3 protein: CASSIATRREQFF

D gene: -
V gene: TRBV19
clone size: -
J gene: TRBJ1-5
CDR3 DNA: TGTGCCAGTAGTTTAGGGGTCAGTCAGCCCCAGCATTTT
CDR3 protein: CASSLGVSQPQHF

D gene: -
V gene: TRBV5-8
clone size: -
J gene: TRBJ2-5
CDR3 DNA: TGTGCCAGCAGCTTGGCGTTGGTGGCCGAACGCGAGACCCAGTACTTC
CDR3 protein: CASSLALVAERETQYF

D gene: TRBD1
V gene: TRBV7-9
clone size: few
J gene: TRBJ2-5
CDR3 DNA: TGTGCCAGCAGCCCACAAGGGACAGGGGGCCAAGAGACCCAGTACTTC
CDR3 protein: CASSPQGTGGQETQYF

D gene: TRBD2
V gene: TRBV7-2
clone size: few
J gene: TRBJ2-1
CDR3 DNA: TGTGCCAGCAGCCGAGAGCGGGGATACAATGAGCAGTTCTTC
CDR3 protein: CASSRERGYNEQFF

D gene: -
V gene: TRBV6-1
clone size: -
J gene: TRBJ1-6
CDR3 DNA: TGTGCCAGCAGGCAACCTGGGGTAGGAAATTCACCCCTCCACTTT
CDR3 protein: CASRQPGVGNSPLHF

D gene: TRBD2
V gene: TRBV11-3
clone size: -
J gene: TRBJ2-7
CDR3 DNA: TGTGCCAGCAGCGAAGGACTAGCGGGGGACCTAACCTCCTACGAGCAGTACTTC
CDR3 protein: CASSEGLAGDLTSYEQYF

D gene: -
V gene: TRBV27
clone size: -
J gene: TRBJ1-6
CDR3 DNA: TGTGCCAGTTTGGAGAGGAGCTCCTATAATTCACCCCTCCACTTT
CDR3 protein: CASLERSSYNSPLHF

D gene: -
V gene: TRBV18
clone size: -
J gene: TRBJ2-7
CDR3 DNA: TGTGCCAGCTCACGAGGCTCTCTGGGGACCTACGAGCAGTACTTC
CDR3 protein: CASSRGSLGTYEQYF

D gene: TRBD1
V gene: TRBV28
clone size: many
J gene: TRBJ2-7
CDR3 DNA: TGTGCCAGTTTAGACCCCGGGACAGGGATAAACGAGCAGTACTTC
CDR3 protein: CASLDPGTGINEQYF